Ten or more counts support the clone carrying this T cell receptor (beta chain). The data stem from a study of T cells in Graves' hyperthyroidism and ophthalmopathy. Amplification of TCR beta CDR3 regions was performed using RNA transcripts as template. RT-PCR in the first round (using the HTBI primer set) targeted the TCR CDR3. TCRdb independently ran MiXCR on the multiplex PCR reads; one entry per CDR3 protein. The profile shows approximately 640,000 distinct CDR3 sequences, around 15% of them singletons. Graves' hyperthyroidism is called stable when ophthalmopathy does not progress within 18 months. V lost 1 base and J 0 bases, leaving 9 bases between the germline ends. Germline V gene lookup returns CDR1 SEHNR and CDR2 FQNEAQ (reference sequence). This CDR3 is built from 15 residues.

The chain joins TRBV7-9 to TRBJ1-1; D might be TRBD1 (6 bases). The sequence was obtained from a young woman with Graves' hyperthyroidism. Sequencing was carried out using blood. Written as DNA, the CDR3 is TGTGCCAGCAGCTTAGTAGACAGGATGAACACTGAAGCTTTCTTT. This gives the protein CASSLVDRMNTEAFF.